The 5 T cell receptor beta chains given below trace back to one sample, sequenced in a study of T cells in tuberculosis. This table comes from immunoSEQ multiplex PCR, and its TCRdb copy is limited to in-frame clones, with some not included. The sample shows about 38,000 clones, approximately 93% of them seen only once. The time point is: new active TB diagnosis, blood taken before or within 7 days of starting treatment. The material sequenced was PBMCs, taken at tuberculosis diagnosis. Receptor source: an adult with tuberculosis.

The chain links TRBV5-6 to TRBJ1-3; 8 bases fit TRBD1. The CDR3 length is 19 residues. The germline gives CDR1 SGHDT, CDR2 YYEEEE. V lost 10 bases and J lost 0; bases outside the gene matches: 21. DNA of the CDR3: TGTGCCGGACAAACTCGAATGAGGGGACAGGCCACCTCTGGAAACACCATATATTTT. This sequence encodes CAGQTRMRGQATSGNTIYF.

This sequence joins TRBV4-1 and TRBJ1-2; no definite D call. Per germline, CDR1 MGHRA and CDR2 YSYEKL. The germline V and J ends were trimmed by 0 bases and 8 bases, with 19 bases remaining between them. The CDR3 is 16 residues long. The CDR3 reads CASSQESGFRPGGYTF. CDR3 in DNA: TGCGCCAGCAGCCAAGAGTCCGGTTTCAGGCCAGGCGGCTACACCTTC.

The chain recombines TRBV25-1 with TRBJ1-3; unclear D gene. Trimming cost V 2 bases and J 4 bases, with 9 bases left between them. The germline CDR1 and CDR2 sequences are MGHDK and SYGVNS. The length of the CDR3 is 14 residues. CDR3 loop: CASSEVGGGNTIYF. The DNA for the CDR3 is TGTGCCAGCAGTGAAGTGGGAGGGGGAAACACCATATATTTT.

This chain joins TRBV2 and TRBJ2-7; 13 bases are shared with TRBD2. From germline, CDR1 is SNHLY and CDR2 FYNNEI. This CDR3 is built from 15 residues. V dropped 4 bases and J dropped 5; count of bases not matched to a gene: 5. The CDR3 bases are TGTGCCAGCAGTGGACTAGCGGGGGGTAGAAACGAGCAGTACTTC. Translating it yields CASSGLAGGRNEQYF.

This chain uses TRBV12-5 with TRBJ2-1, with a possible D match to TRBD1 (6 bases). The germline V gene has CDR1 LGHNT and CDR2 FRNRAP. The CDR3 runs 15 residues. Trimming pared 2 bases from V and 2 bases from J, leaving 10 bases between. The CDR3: CASGLSTGTYNEQFF. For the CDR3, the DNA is TGTGCTAGTGGTTTGAGTACAGGGACCTACAATGAGCAGTTCTTC.